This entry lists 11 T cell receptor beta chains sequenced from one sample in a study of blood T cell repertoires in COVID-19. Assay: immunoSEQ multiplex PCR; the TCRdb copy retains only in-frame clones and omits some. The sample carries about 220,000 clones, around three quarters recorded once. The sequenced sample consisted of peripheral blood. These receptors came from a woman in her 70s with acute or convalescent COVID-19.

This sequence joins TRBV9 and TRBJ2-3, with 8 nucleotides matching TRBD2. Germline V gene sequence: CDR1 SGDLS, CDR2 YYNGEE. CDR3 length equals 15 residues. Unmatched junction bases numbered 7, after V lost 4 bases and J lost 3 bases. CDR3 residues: CASSKNTGGTDTQYF. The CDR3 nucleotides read TGTGCCAGCAGCAAAAACACGGGAGGGACAGATACGCAGTATTTT.

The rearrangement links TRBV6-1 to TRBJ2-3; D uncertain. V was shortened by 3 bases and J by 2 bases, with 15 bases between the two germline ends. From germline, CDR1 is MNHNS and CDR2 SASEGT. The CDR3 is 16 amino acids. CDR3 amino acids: CASSDGTPTHTDTQYF. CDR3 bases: TGTGCCAGCAGTGACGGAACACCGACTCACACAGATACGCAGTATTTT.

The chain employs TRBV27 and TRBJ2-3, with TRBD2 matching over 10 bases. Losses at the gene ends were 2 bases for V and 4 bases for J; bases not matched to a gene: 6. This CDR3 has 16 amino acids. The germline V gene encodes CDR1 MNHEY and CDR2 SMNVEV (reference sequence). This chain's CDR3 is CASSLLGLAGADTQYF. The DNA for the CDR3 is TGTGCCAGCAGTTTACTCGGGCTAGCGGGGGCAGATACGCAGTATTTT.

CDR3 in DNA: TGTGCCAGTAGCCCGGGAAAGAATTCACCCCTCCACTTT. Its protein is CASSPGKNSPLHF. The rearrangement links TRBV19 to TRBJ1-6, with unresolved D. The germline V gene has CDR1 LNHDA and CDR2 SQIVND (reference sequence). V shed 6 bases and J shed 7 bases, with 10 bases lying between them. The CDR3 runs to 13 residues.

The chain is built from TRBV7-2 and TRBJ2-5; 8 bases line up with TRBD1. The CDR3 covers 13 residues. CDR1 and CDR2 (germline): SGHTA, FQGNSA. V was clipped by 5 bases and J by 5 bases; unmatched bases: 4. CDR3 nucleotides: TGTGCCAGCAGCCCAGGGGGCGAGGAGACCCAGTACTTC. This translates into CASSPGGEETQYF.

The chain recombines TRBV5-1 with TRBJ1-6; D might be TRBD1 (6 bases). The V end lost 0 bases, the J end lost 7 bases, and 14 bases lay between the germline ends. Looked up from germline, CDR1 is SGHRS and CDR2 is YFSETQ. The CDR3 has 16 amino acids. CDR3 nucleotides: TGCGCCAGCAGCTTGGGAGCATTTACAGGGAATTCACCCCTCCACTTT. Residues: CASSLGAFTGNSPLHF.

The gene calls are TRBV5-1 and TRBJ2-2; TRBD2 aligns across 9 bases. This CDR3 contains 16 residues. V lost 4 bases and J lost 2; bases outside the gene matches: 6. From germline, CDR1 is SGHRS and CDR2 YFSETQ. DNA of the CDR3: TGCGCCAGCAGCGTGGAGCGGGGGGCTAACACCGGGGAGCTGTTTTTT. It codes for CASSVERGANTGELFF. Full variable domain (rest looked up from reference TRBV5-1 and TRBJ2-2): KAGVTQTPRYLIKTRGQQVTLSCSPISGHRSVSWYQQTPGQGLQFLFEYFSETQRNKGNFPGRFSGRQFSNSRSEMNVSTLELGDSALYLCASSVERGANTGELFFGEGSRLTVL.

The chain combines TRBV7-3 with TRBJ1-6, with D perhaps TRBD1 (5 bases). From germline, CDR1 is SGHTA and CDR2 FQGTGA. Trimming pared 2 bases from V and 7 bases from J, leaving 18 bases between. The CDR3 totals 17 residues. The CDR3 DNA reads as TGTGCCAGCAGCTTATGGGGGGGTCTCGGCGGGAATTCACCCCTCCACTTT. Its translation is CASSLWGGLGGNSPLHF. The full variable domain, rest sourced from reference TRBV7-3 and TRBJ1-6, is GAGVSQTPSNKVTEKGKYVELRCDPISGHTALYWYRQSLGQGPEFLIYFQGTGAADDSGLPNDRFFAVRPEGSVSTLKIQRTERGDSAVYLCASSLWGGLGGNSPLHFGNGTRLTVT.

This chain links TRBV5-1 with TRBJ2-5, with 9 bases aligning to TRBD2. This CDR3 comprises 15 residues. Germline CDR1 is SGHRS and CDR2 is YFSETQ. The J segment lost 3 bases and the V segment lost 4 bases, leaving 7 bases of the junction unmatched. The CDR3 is CASSLRGGIEETQYF. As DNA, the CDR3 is TGCGCCAGCAGCCTGCGGGGGGGCATTGAAGAGACCCAGTACTTC.

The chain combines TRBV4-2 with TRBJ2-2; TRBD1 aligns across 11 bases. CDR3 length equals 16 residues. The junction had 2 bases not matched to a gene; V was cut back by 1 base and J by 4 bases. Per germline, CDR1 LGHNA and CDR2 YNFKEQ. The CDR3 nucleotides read TGTGCCAGCAGCCAAGGGACAGGGGGCGGCACCGGGGAGCTGTTTTTT. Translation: CASSQGTGGGTGELFF.

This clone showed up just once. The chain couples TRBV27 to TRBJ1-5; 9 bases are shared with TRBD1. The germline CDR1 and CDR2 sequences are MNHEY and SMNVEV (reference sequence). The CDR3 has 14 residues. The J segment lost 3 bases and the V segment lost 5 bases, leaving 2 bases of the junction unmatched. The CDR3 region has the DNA TGTGCCAGCAGTACAGGGGGCGTCAATCAGCCCCAGCATTTT. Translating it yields CASSTGGVNQPQHF.